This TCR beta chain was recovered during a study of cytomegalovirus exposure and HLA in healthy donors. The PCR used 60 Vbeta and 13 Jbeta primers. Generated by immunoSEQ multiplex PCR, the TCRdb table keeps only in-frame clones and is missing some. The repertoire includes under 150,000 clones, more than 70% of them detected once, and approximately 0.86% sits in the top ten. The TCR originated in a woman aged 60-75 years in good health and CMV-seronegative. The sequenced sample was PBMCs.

CDR3: CAWSVGLAVEQFF. The CDR3 nucleotides are TGTGCCTGGAGTGTAGGCCTAGCCGTTGAGCAGTTCTTC. The chain recombines TRBV30 with TRBJ2-1; perhaps TRBD2 as D (5 bases). Trimming shortened V by 0 bases and J by 9 bases, and 12 bases separated the two germline ends. Looked up from germline, CDR1 is GTSNPN and CDR2 is SVGIG (reference sequence). This CDR3 has 13 residues.